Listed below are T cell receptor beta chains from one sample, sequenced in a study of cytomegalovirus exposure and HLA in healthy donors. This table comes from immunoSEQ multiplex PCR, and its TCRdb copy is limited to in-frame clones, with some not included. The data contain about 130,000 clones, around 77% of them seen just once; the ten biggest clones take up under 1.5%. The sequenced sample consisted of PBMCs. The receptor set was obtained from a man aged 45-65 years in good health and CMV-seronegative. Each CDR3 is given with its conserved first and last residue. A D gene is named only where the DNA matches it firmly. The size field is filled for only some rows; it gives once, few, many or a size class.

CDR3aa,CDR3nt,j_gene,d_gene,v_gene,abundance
CASSEFGGTEAFF,TGTGCCAGCAGTGAATTCGGGGGCACTGAAGCTTTCTTT,TRBJ1-1,NA,TRBV25-1,NA
CASSPSTSGRADTQYF,TGTGCCAGCTCACCATCGACTAGCGGGAGGGCAGATACGCAGTATTTT,TRBJ2-3,TRBD2,TRBV18,once
CASEGARNTGELFF,TGTGCCAGCGAGGGGGCGCGGAACACCGGGGAGCTGTTTTTT,TRBJ2-2,TRBD1,TRBV27,NA
CASSLLAGGPGSEQYF,TGTGCCAGCAGCTTGTTAGCGGGAGGGCCCGGGAGCGAGCAGTACTTC,TRBJ2-7,TRBD2,TRBV7-8,NA
CASRAGTGGDIQYF,TGTGCCAGCAGGGCCGGGACAGGGGGTGACATTCAGTACTTC,TRBJ2-4,TRBD1,TRBV2,few
CASSLYRGSGANVLTF,TGTGCCAGCAGCTTGTATCGAGGGTCCGGGGCCAACGTCCTGACTTTC,TRBJ2-6,NA,TRBV5-4,NA
CASSAPGSVGTQYF,TGTGCCAGCAGTGCCCCCGGGTCAGTTGGGACCCAGTACTTC,TRBJ2-5,NA,TRBV25-1,NA
CASSLYPTNPPYNEQFF,TGCGCCAGCAGCTTGTATCCGACAAATCCGCCCTACAATGAGCAGTTCTTC,TRBJ2-1,NA,TRBV5-1,NA
CASSPRGSPYNEQFF,TGTGCCAGCAGCCCCAGGGGGTCGCCCTACAATGAGCAGTTCTTC,TRBJ2-1,TRBD1,TRBV7-2,NA
CASLGQGNTEAFF,TGTGCCAGCCTTGGACAGGGTAACACTGAAGCTTTCTTT,TRBJ1-1,TRBD1,TRBV28,few
CASSLGGASTDTQYF,TGCGCCAGCAGCTTGGGTGGGGCTAGCACAGATACGCAGTATTTT,TRBJ2-3,NA,TRBV5-1,few
CASSEEGQGHGYTF,TGTGCCAGCAGTGAGGAGGGACAGGGGCATGGCTACACCTTC,TRBJ1-2,TRBD1,TRBV2,NA
CASSVLAGVYEQYF,TGTGCCAGCAGTGTACTAGCGGGAGTTTACGAGCAGTACTTC,TRBJ2-7,TRBD2,TRBV7-2,NA
CASSLAGRTNEKLFF,TGTGCCAGCAGCTTAGCTGGCAGAACTAATGAAAAACTGTTTTTT,TRBJ1-4,NA,TRBV13,few
CASSLNPPASAFTGELFF,TGTGCCAGCAGCTTAAATCCCCCGGCTAGCGCATTTACCGGGGAGCTGTTTTTT,TRBJ2-2,NA,TRBV7-2,NA
CASSLSLRQHTDTQYF,TGTGCCAGCAGCTTGAGTTTGAGACAACACACAGATACGCAGTATTTT,TRBJ2-3,NA,TRBV7-9,NA
CASSLTELNTEAFF,TGTGCCAGCAGTTTAACAGAGCTGAACACTGAAGCTTTCTTT,TRBJ1-1,NA,TRBV28,NA
CASSKRAGGPGETQYF,TGTGCCAGCAGCAAGCGAGCGGGAGGGCCGGGAGAGACCCAGTACTTC,TRBJ2-5,NA,TRBV21-1,NA
CATSRDVGLTNQPQHF,TGTGCCACCAGCAGAGACGTGGGGCTAACTAATCAGCCCCAGCATTTT,TRBJ1-5,NA,TRBV15,few
CASSISGNTEAFF,TGTGCCAGTAGTATATCGGGGAACACTGAAGCTTTCTTT,TRBJ1-1,NA,TRBV19,NA
CASSFRGTGPGEQYF,TGTGCCAGCAGCTTCCGGGGGACAGGTCCTGGGGAGCAGTACTTC,TRBJ2-7,TRBD1,TRBV5-6,NA
CSVEKPSGSTGELFF,TGCAGCGTTGAAAAACCTAGCGGGAGCACCGGGGAGCTGTTTTTT,TRBJ2-2,TRBD2,TRBV29-1,few
CASSIWADSDPNTEAFF,TGTGCCAGTAGTATTTGGGCCGACAGTGACCCGAACACTGAAGCTTTCTTT,TRBJ1-1,NA,TRBV19,NA
CASSGLLGPNYGYTF,TGTGCCAGCAGCGGGCTATTGGGGCCTAACTATGGCTACACCTTC,TRBJ1-2,NA,TRBV11-2,once
CASSSMAGTGDLDTQYF,TGCGCCAGCAGCTCAATGGCCGGGACAGGGGATCTAGATACGCAGTATTTT,TRBJ2-3,TRBD1,TRBV5-1,NA
CASSLRRRDRGQETQYF,TGTGCCAGCAGCTTGAGGAGGCGGGACAGGGGCCAAGAGACCCAGTACTTC,TRBJ2-5,TRBD1,TRBV5-4,NA
CASSLGTGKNIQYF,TGTGCCAGCAGCTTAGGGACAGGCAAAAACATTCAGTACTTC,TRBJ2-4,TRBD1,TRBV11-1,NA